This T cell receptor beta chain is from a study of T cell responses to AZD1222 COVID-19 vaccine. Measured with immunoSEQ multiplex PCR; TCRdb has only the in-frame clones, and not every one. The table shows 110,000 to 150,000 clones, with approximately 90% occurring only once. Study-level findings and limits: Clonal diversity was possibly underestimated; the donors were predominantly white British and more often female.

V was cut by 4 bases and J by 7 bases, with 10 bases left in between. Germline loops: CDR1 SGHTS, CDR2 YDEGEE. The CDR3 contains 12 residues. As concerns this clone: Its antigen is as yet unknown.

The sample consisted of peripheral blood, taken on day 0 of AZD1222 vaccination. V gene TRBV5-8 combines with J gene TRBJ2-3; D uncertain. The clonotype was recovered from an adult in good health. The CDR3 loop reads CASSPALYTQYF. The DNA for the CDR3 is TGTGCCAGCAGCCCCGCCTTGTATACGCAGTATTTT.